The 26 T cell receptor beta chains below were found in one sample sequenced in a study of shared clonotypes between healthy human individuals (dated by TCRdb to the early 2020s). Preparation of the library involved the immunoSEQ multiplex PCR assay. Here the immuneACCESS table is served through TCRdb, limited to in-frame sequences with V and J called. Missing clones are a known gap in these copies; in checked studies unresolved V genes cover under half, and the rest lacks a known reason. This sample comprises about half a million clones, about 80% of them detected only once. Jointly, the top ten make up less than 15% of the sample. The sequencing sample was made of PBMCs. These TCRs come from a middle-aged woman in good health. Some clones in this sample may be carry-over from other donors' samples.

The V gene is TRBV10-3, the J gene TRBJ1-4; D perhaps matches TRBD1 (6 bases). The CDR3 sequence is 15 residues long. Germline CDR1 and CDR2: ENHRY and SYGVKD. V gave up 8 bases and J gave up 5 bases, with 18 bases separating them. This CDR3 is CAIGATKGENEKLFF. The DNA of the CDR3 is TGTGCCATCGGTGCCACTAAGGGGGAGAATGAAAAACTGTTTTTT.

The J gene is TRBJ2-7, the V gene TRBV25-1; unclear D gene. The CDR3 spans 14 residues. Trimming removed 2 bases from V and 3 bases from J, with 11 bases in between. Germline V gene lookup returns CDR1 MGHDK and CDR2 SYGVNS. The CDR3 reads CASSERARGYEQYF. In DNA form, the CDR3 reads TGTGCCAGCAGTGAACGAGCAAGAGGCTACGAGCAGTACTTC.

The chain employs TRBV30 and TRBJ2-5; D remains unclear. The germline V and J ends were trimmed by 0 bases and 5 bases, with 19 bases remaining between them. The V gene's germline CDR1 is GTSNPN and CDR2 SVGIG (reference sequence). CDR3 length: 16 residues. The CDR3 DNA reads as TGTGCCTGGAGTGTAGGGTGGACGAATCTCCGGGAGACCCAGTACTTC. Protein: CAWSVGWTNLRETQYF. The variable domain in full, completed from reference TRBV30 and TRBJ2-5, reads SQTIHQWPATLVQPVGSPLSLECTVEGTSNPNLYWYRQAAGRGLQLLFYSVGIGQISSEVPQNLSASRPQDRQFILSSKKLLLSDSGFYLCAWSVGWTNLRETQYFGPGTRLLVL.

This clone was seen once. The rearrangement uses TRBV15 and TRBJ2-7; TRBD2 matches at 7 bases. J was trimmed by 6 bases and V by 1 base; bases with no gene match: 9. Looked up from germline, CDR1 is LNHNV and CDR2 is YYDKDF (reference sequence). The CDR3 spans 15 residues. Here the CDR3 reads CATSRGGGGGPEQYF. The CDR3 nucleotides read TGTGCCACCAGCAGAGGGGGGGGAGGAGGTCCCGAGCAGTACTTC. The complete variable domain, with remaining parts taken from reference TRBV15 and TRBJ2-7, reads DAMVIQNPRYQVTQFGKPVTLSCSQTLNHNVMYWYQQKSSQAPKLLFHYYDKDFNNEADTPDNFQSRRPNTSFCFLDIRSPGLGDTAMYLCATSRGGGGGPEQYFGPGTRLTVT.

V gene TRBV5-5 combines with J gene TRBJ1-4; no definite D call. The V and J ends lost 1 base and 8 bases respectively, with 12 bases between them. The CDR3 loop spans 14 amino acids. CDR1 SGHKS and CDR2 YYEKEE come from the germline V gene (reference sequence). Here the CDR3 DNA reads TGTGCCAGCAGCTTGAGCCAAACCGGAGAAAAACTGTTTTTT. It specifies CASSLSQTGEKLFF.

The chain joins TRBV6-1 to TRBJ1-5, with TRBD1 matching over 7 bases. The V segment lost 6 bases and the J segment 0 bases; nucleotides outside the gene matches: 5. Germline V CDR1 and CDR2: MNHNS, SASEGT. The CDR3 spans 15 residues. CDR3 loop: CASSGQVFSNQPQHF. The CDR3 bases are TGTGCCAGCAGCGGACAGGTCTTTAGCAATCAGCCCCAGCATTTT.

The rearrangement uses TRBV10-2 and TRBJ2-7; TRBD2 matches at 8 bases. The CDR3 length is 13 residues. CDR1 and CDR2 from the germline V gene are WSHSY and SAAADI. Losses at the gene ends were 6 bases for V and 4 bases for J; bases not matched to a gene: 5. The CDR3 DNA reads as TGCGCCAGCAGGGTGACTAGCGCTTACGAGCAGTACTTC. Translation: CASRVTSAYEQYF.

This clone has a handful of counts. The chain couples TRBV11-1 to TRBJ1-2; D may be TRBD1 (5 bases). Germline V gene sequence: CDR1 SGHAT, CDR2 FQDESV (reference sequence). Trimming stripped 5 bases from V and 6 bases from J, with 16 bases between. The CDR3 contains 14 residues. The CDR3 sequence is CASSPLGGEDGYTF. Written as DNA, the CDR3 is TGTGCCAGCAGCCCATTAGGAGGGGAGGATGGCTACACCTTC.

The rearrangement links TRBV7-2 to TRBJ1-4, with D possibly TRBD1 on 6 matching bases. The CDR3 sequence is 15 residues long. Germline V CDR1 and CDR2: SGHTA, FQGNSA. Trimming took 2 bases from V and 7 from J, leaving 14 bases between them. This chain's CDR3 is CASSLRGAGTEKLFF. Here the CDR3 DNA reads TGTGCCAGCAGCTTAAGGGGGGCGGGTACTGAAAAACTGTTTTTT.

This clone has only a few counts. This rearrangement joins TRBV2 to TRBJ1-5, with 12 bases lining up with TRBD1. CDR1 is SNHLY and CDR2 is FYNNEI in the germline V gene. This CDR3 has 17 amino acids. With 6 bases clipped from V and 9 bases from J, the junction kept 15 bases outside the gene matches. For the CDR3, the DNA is TGTGCCAGCAGCCCCGACTGGGACAGGGGGCTCTATCGGCCCCAGCATTTT. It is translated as CASSPDWDRGLYRPQHF.

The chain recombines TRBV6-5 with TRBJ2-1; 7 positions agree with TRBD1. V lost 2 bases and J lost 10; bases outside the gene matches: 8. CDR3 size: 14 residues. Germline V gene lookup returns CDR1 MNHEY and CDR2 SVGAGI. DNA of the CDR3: TGTGCCAGCAGTTACAGGGGGCAGGGGTACGAGCAGTTCTTC. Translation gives CASSYRGQGYEQFF.

CDR3 amino acids: CASSQQGLAGGEQFF. In DNA form, the CDR3 reads TGCGCCAGCAGCCAGCAGGGACTAGCGGGAGGTGAGCAGTTCTTC. The chain combines TRBV4-3 with TRBJ2-1; 15 bases agree with TRBD2. Per the germline V gene, CDR1 is LGHNA and CDR2 is YSLEER. The CDR3 extends over 15 amino acids. With V trimmed by 3 bases and J by 9 bases, 3 bases remained unmatched.

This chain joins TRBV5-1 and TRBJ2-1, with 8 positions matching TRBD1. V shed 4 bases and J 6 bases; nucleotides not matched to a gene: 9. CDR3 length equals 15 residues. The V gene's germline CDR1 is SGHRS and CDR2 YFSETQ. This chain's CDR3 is CASSPGTGFRNEQFF. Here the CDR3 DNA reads TGCGCCAGCAGCCCCGGGACAGGCTTTCGCAATGAGCAGTTCTTC. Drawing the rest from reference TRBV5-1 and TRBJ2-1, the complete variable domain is KAGVTQTPRYLIKTRGQQVTLSCSPISGHRSVSWYQQTPGQGLQFLFEYFSETQRNKGNFPGRFSGRQFSNSRSEMNVSTLELGDSALYLCASSPGTGFRNEQFFGPGTRLTVL.

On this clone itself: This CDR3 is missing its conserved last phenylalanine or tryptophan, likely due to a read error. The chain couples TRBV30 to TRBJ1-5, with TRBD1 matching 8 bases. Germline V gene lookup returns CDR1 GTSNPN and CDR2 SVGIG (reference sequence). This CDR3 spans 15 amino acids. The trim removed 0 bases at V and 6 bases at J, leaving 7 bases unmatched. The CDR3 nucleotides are TGTGCCTGGAGTGTCGGGGCAGGGGGCGGTCAGCCCCAGCATCTT. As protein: CAWSVGAGGGQPQHL.

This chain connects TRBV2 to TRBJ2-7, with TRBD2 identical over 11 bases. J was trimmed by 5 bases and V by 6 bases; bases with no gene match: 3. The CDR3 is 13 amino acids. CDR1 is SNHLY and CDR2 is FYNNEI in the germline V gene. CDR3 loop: CASRTGLADEQYF. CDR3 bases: TGTGCCAGCAGGACGGGACTAGCGGACGAGCAGTACTTC. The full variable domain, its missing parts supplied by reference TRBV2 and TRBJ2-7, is EPEVTQTPSHQVTQMGQEVILRCVPISNHLYFYWYRQILGQKVEFLVSFYNNEISEKSEIFDDQFSVERPDGSNFTLKIRSTKLEDSAMYFCASRTGLADEQYFGPGTRLTVT.

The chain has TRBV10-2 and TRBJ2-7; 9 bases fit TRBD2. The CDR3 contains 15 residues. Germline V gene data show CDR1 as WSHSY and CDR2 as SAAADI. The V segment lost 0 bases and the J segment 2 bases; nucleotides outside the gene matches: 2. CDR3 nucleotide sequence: TGCGCCAGCAGTGAGTCGCTAGCGGGGCCCTACGAGCAGTACTTC. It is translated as CASSESLAGPYEQYF.

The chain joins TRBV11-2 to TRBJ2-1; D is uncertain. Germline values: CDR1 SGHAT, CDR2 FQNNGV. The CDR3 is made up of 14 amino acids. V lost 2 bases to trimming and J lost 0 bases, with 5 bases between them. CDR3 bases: TGTGCCAGCAGCTTATTCCCCTCCTACAATGAGCAGTTCTTC. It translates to CASSLFPSYNEQFF.

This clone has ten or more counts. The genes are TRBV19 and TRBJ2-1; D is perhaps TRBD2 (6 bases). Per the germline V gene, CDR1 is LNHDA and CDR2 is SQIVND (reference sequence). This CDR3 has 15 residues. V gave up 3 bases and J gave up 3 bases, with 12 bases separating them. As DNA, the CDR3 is TGTGCCAGTAGTATCAGGGACTGGATCTACAATGAGCAGTTCTTC. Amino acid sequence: CASSIRDWIYNEQFF.

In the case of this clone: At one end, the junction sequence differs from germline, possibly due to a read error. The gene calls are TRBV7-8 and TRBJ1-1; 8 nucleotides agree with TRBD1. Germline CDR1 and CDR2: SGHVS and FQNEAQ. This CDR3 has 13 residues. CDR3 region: CASSWDRNSEAFF. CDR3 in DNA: TGTGCCAGCAGCTGGGACAGGAACTCTGAAGCTTTCTTT.

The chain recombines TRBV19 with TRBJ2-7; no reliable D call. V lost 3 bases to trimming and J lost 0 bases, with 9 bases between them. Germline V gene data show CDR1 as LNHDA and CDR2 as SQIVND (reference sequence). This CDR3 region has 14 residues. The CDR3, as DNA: TGTGCCAGTAGTATTAGTTACAGCTCCTACGAGCAGTACTTC. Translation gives CASSISYSSYEQYF.

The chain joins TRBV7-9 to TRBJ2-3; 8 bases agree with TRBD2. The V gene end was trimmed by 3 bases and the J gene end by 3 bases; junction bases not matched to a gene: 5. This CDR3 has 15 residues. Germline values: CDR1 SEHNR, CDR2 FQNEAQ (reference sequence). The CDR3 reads CASSFGGRSTDTQYF. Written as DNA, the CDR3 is TGTGCCAGCAGCTTTGGCGGGAGGAGTACAGATACGCAGTATTTT.

CDR3 sequence: CATGSGTTYEQYF. The CDR3 DNA follows: TGTGCCACCGGTAGCGGGACCACCTACGAGCAGTACTTC. The V gene is TRBV19, the J gene TRBJ2-7, with TRBD2 identical over 8 bases. Germline-derived CDR1 and CDR2 are LNHDA and SQIVND (reference sequence). Unmatched junction bases numbered 7, after V lost 10 bases and J lost 2 bases. This CDR3 region has 13 residues.

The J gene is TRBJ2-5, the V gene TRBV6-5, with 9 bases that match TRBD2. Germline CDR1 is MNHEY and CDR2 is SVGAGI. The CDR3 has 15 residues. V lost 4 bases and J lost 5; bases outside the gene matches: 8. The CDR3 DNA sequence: TGTGCCAGCAGTTGGGACCACGGGACTAGCGAGACCCAGTACTTC. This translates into CASSWDHGTSETQYF.

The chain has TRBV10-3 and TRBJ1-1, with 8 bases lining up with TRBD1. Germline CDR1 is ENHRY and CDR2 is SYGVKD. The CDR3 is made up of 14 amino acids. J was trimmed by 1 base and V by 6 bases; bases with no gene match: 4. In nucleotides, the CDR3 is TGTGCCATCAGGGACAGGGTCACGAACACTGAAGCTTTCTTT. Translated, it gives CAIRDRVTNTEAFF.

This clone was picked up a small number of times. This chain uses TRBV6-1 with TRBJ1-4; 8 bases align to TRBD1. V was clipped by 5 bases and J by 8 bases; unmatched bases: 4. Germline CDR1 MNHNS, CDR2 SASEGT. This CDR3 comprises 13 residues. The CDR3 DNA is TGTGCCAGCAGTCCGGGACAGGACGAAAAACTGTTTTTT. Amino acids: CASSPGQDEKLFF.

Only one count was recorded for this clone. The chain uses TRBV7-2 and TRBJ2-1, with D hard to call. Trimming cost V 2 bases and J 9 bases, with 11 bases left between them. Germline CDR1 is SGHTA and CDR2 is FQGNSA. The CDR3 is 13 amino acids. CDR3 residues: CASSLRPTGEQFF. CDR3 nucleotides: TGTGCCAGCAGCTTACGCCCTACCGGTGAGCAGTTCTTC. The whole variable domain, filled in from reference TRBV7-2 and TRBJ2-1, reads GAGVSQSPSNKVTEKGKDVELRCDPISGHTALYWYRQSLGQGLEFLIYFQGNSAPDKSGLPSDRFSAERTGGSVSTLTIQRTQQEDSAVYLCASSLRPTGEQFFGPGTRLTVL.